This entry describes one T cell receptor (beta chain). This record belongs to a study of long-term antiretroviral therapy in people with HIV. Study-wide context: Sampling started about a decade before the 2015 immediate-ART recommendation.

At the survey level, the v3.0 immunoSEQ assay was run. Sequencing set out to capture about 40,000-55,000 T-cell genomes per sample. Sequenced by immunoSEQ multiplex PCR; TCRdb stores in-frame clones only, minus some. Among 21,000 or so clones listed, 70% to 90% were seen once. This TCR came from a man aged 60-69 years with HIV. The specimen comprised unsorted PBMCs, sampled 2.3 years after starting antiretroviral therapy.

The CDR3: CASSISNQETQYF. In DNA, the CDR3 is TGTGCCAGTAGTATAAGCAACCAAGAGACCCAGTACTTC. This chain links TRBV19 with TRBJ2-5; D not resolved. CDR3 length: 13 amino acids. Deletions cut 2 bases from V and 0 bases from J, with 4 bases between. Per germline, CDR1 LNHDA and CDR2 SQIVND (reference sequence). The whole variable domain, remainder taken from reference TRBV19 and TRBJ2-5, is DGGITQSPKYLFRKEGQNVTLSCEQNLNHDAMYWYRQDPGQGLRLIYYSQIVNDFQKGDIAEGYSVSREKKESFPLTVTSAQKNPTAFYLCASSISNQETQYFGPGTRLLVL.